The 32 T cell receptor beta chains listed next were all sequenced from one sample in a study of PD-1 blockade in classical Hodgkin lymphoma (dated by TCRdb to 2020 to 2022). Libraries were built with the immunoSEQ multiplex PCR assay. Here the immuneACCESS table is served through TCRdb, limited to in-frame sequences with V and J called. Missing clones are a known gap in these copies; in checked studies unresolved V genes cover under half, and the rest lacks a known reason. The sample table holds just under 20,000 clones, of which over 75% were seen once. The biggest ten clones account for 1% to 1.5% of the sample. The sample's time point label is to be understood as: newly diagnosed, previously untreated cHL patient sample. CD4+ T cells were purified from thawed PBMCs by magnetic negative selection with a Miltenyi CD4+ T cell isolation kit. Material: CD4+ T cells from blood. These receptor sequences come from a human donor with classical Hodgkin lymphoma.

The chain is built from TRBV9 and TRBJ1-3; tentatively, D is TRBD1 (5 bases). The CDR3 length is 15 residues. V lost 0 bases to trimming and J lost 3 bases, with 10 bases between them. In germline, CDR1 is SGDLS, CDR2 YYNGEE. CDR3 sequence reads: CASSVESRDGNTIYF. CDR3 bases: TGTGCCAGCAGCGTAGAATCCAGGGATGGAAACACCATATATTTT.

Note on this clone: The sample has other DNA sequences that encode this CDR3 too. CDR3 DNA sequence: TGTGCCAGCAGTGAGACAGGGGGCGTTAACTATGGCTACACCTTC. It codes for CASSETGGVNYGYTF. The V gene is TRBV27, the J gene TRBJ1-2, with 10 nucleotides matching TRBD1. Losses at the gene ends were 5 bases for V and 1 base for J; bases not matched to a gene: 4. Germline V gene lookup returns CDR1 MNHEY and CDR2 SMNVEV (reference sequence). The CDR3 loop spans 15 amino acids.

The chain has TRBV11-3 and TRBJ2-1; D assignment may be TRBD1 or TRBD2 (5 bases each). V lost 1 base and J 5 bases, leaving 12 bases between the germline ends. The germline gives CDR1 SGHNT, CDR2 YENEEA. CDR3 length: 15 amino acids. The CDR3, as DNA: TGTGCCAGCAGCTTAGGGGGGACCAGGGACAATGAGCAGTTCTTC. This sequence encodes CASSLGGTRDNEQFF.

This clone has only a few counts. Compared with germline, one end of the junction differs, possibly owing to a read error. J is TRBJ2-7 and V is TRBV4-1; tentatively, D is TRBD1 (5 bases). The CDR3 runs 12 residues. Germline loops: CDR1 MGHRA, CDR2 YSYEKL. The CDR3 region is CASSQDGARVNF. Here the CDR3 DNA reads TGCGCCAGCAGCCAAGATGGGGCCAGGGTTAACTTC.

CDR3 protein: CASSYSNGGSYEQYF. DNA of the CDR3: TGTGCCAGCAGTTACTCGAACGGGGGCTCCTACGAGCAGTACTTC. V is TRBV6-5 and J is TRBJ2-7, with D maybe TRBD2 (6 bases). Per germline, CDR1 MNHEY and CDR2 SVGAGI. This CDR3 is 15 amino acids long. The V end lost 0 bases, the J end lost 0 bases, and 9 bases lay between the germline ends.

The V and J genes are TRBV11-3 and TRBJ1-1, with D perhaps matching TRBD1 (6 bases). Trimming took 1 base from V and 1 from J, leaving 7 bases between them. Germline CDR1 and CDR2: SGHNT and YENEEA. The length of the CDR3 is 14 residues. CDR3 sequence reads: CASSLAGENTEAFF. The CDR3 DNA is TGTGCCAGCAGCTTAGCAGGGGAGAACACTGAAGCTTTCTTT.

The chain joins TRBV15 to TRBJ2-7; TRBD2 matches 13 bases. The germline gives CDR1 LNHNV, CDR2 YYDKDF (reference sequence). V was pared by 5 bases and J by 8 bases, with 9 bases of the junction left unmatched. The CDR3 consists of 15 residues. CDR3 sequence reads: CATSGGRTSGSQQYF. The CDR3, as DNA: TGTGCCACCAGCGGAGGCAGGACTAGCGGGAGTCAGCAGTACTTC.

The count of this clone is one. V and J are TRBV18 and TRBJ2-4; tentatively, D is TRBD2 (5 bases). The CDR3 sequence is 12 residues long. V lost 4 bases to trimming and J lost 9 bases, with 10 bases between them. Germline lookup yields CDR1 KGHSH and CDR2 LQKENI. The CDR3 DNA sequence: TGTGCCAGCTCACTGACCGAGGGCATTCAGTACTTC. Encoded protein: CASSLTEGIQYF.

The chain has TRBV5-4 and TRBJ1-5; a weak D match, TRBD1 (5 bases). V dropped 4 bases and J dropped 7 bases, with 21 bases sitting between them. The CDR3 extends over 16 amino acids. Germline CDR1 is SGHNT and CDR2 is YYREEE (reference sequence). CDR3 sequence (DNA): TGTGCCAGCAGCCAAGATTTGAGGCAGGGAGGCCAGCCCCAGCATTTT. Protein product: CASSQDLRQGGQPQHF. The full variable domain, completed using reference TRBV5-4 and TRBJ1-5, is ETGVTQSPTHLIKTRGQQVTLRCSSQSGHNTVSWYQQALGQGPQFIFQYYREEENGRGNFPPRFSGLQFPNYSSELNVNALELDDSALYLCASSQDLRQGGQPQHFGDGTRLSIL.

The CDR3 is CASSHENRRRGYGYTF. CDR3 nucleotides: TGTGCCAGCAGTCACGAGAACAGGAGGAGAGGCTATGGCTACACCTTC. The chain uses TRBV27 and TRBJ1-2; D is possibly TRBD1 (5 bases). Trimming removed 5 bases at V and 4 bases at J, with 20 bases between. CDR1 and CDR2 from the germline V gene are MNHEY and SMNVEV (reference sequence). The CDR3 runs 16 residues.

The V and J genes are TRBV29-1 and TRBJ1-2; tentative D call: TRBD1 (6 bases). Germline V lookup: CDR1 SQVTM, CDR2 ANQGSEA. V lost 7 bases, J lost 4 bases, and 16 bases lay in between. The CDR3 loop spans 13 amino acids. CDR3 nucleotide sequence: TGCAGCGCCCGAGGGGGGTTTAGCTATGGCTACACCTTC. Its translation: CSARGGFSYGYTF. Based on the CDR3 plus reference TRBV29-1 and TRBJ1-2, the full variable domain is SAVISQKPSRDICQRGTSLTIQCQVDSQVTMMFWYRQQPGQSLTLIATANQGSEATYESGFVIDKFPISRPNLTFSTLTVSNMSPEDSSIYLCSARGGFSYGYTFGSGTRLTVV.

This rearrangement joins TRBV6-1 to TRBJ2-1; tentative D call: TRBD2 (7 bases). This CDR3 contains 15 residues. Trimming removed 8 bases from V and 9 bases from J, with 23 bases in between. Looked up from germline, CDR1 is MNHNS and CDR2 is SASEGT. CDR3 protein: CASGGGRDRFSEQFF. The CDR3 DNA follows: TGTGCCAGCGGGGGGGGCCGGGATCGGTTTAGTGAGCAGTTCTTC.

The genes are TRBV5-4 and TRBJ2-2, with 9 nucleotides matching TRBD2. Germline V CDR1 and CDR2: SGHNT, YYREEE (reference sequence). V was clipped by 0 bases and J by 4 bases; unmatched bases: 7. This CDR3 has 17 amino acids. The CDR3 DNA sequence: TGTGCCAGCAGCTTGGGTGGTAGCGGGAGTGCCACCGGGGAGCTGTTTTTT. It translates to CASSLGGSGSATGELFF.

A single count supports this clone. V gene TRBV10-2 combines with J gene TRBJ2-3; the match to TRBD2 covers 7 bases. The V and J ends lost 8 bases and 6 bases, in that order; junction bases with no gene match: 5. This CDR3 comprises 12 residues. Germline values: CDR1 WSHSY, CDR2 SAAADI. CDR3 DNA sequence: TGCGCCAGCCACACCGGGGGGGATACGCAGTATTTT. It is translated as CASHTGGDTQYF.

The rearrangement joins TRBV15 to TRBJ2-7; 13 bases agree with TRBD2. Germline V CDR1 and CDR2: LNHNV, YYDKDF (reference sequence). The CDR3 totals 15 residues. J gave up 6 bases and V 5 bases, and 7 bases lay outside the gene matches. The CDR3 nucleotides are TGTGCCACCAGCGGGGGAAGGACTAGCGGGAGCGAGCAGTACTTC. Translating it yields CATSGGRTSGSEQYF.

The rearrangement uses TRBV6-6 and TRBJ1-1; D is perhaps TRBD1 (5 bases). V was shortened by 2 bases and J by 6 bases, with 13 bases between the two germline ends. This CDR3 region has 14 residues. CDR1 MNHNY and CDR2 SVGAGI come from the germline V gene (reference sequence). CDR3 nucleotides: TGTGCCAGCAGTTACAAGGGAGGGGCGGCTGAAGCTTTCTTT. This sequence encodes CASSYKGGAAEAFF.

The chain links TRBV28 to TRBJ1-4; 7 bases fit TRBD1. V lost 3 bases and J lost 4; bases outside the gene matches: 8. CDR3 length equals 16 residues. The germline V gene has CDR1 MDHEN and CDR2 SYDVKM. The CDR3 spells CASSLPTRGDNEKLFF. The CDR3 nucleotides are TGTGCCAGCAGTTTGCCAACCAGGGGGGATAATGAAAAACTGTTTTTT.

The chain combines TRBV5-1 with TRBJ1-2; D is unclear. This CDR3 comprises 14 residues. In germline, CDR1 is SGHRS, CDR2 YFSETQ. V gave up 6 bases and J gave up 6 bases, with 18 bases separating them. The CDR3 DNA reads TGCGCCAGCACACCATCAGACCGGCGGCATGGCTACACCTTC. Protein: CASTPSDRRHGYTF.

This clone came up once. The rearrangement links TRBV9 to TRBJ2-1; 7 bases fit TRBD1. This CDR3 has 16 residues. Germline CDR1 is SGDLS and CDR2 is YYNGEE. The trim removed 6 bases at V and 0 bases at J, leaving 9 bases unmatched. The CDR3 here is CASNPRGQSSYNEQFF. In nucleotides, the CDR3 is TGTGCCAGCAACCCAAGGGGACAGAGCTCCTACAATGAGCAGTTCTTC.

J is TRBJ2-5 and V is TRBV27; TRBD1 is a possible D gene (5 bases). The DNA end favors TRBJ2-7, so the J call may be wrong. The CDR3 is 15 residues long. CDR1 and CDR2 from the germline V gene are MNHEY and SMNVEV (reference sequence). The CDR3 DNA reads as TGTGCCAGCAGTCCGATTCGACAGAGCTCCTACGAGCAGTACTTC. Translation: CASSPIRQSSYEQYF.

This clone came up a few times. The chain couples TRBV27 to TRBJ1-1; tentatively, D is TRBD1 (5 bases). Between the trimmed V and J ends, which lost 3 bases and 3 bases, there was a span of 20 bases. CDR3 length: 17 residues. CDR1 MNHEY and CDR2 SMNVEV come from the germline V gene (reference sequence). CDR3 coding DNA: TGTGCCAGCAGTTTCGGCCACCCTGGGGGGATTGACACTGAAGCTTTCTTT. Its translation is CASSFGHPGGIDTEAFF.

The V gene is TRBV6-5, the J gene TRBJ1-5; a possible D gene is TRBD1 (6 bases). Between the trimmed V and J ends, which lost 4 bases and 3 bases, there was a span of 16 bases. The CDR3 sequence is 16 residues long. The germline gives CDR1 MNHEY, CDR2 SVGAGI. The CDR3 is CASSFSRWTDNQPQHF. The DNA of the CDR3 is TGTGCCAGCAGTTTTTCTCGCTGGACAGACAATCAGCCCCAGCATTTT.

The chain's CDR3 is CASTTGRTLLTGELFF. In DNA, the CDR3 is TGTGCCAGCACTACTGGGCGAACACTCCTCACCGGGGAGCTGTTTTTT. V gene TRBV7-2 combines with J gene TRBJ2-2; D unresolved. The germline gives CDR1 SGHTA, CDR2 FQGNSA. CDR3 length equals 16 residues. Between the trimmed V and J ends, which lost 7 bases and 4 bases, there was a span of 19 bases.

V gene TRBV4-1 combines with J gene TRBJ2-5; a weak D match, TRBD1 (6 bases). The ends were cut back, 0 bases at V and 1 base at J, with 9 bases in the middle. Germline values: CDR1 MGHRA, CDR2 YSYEKL. The CDR3 is made up of 15 amino acids. CDR3 nucleotide sequence: TGCGCCAGCAGCCAAGACCCAGGGGCCCAAGAGACCCAGTACTTC. Translated: CASSQDPGAQETQYF.

The chain is built from TRBV5-1 and TRBJ2-5; D remains unclear. This CDR3 has 14 amino acids. The germline gives CDR1 SGHRS, CDR2 YFSETQ. Trimming took 4 bases from V and 1 from J, leaving 11 bases between them. The CDR3, as DNA: TGCGCCAGCAGCGTACTCAGCCCCCAAGAGACCCAGTACTTC. Translation gives CASSVLSPQETQYF.

In DNA form, the CDR3 reads TGTGCCAGCAGCTTGGAGGGGACTTATAATTCACCCCTCCACTTT. Protein: CASSLEGTYNSPLHF. The V call is TRBV5-4, the J call TRBJ1-6; D may be TRBD1 (5 bases). The CDR3 sequence is 15 residues long. The V end was cut by 0 bases, the J end by 4 bases, with 8 bases between. Germline values: CDR1 SGHNT, CDR2 YYREEE (reference sequence).

The V call is TRBV6-5, the J call TRBJ2-7; 9 bases align to TRBD1. Per the germline V gene, CDR1 is MNHEY and CDR2 is SVGAGI. There are 12 residues in the CDR3. The J segment lost 6 bases and the V segment lost 4 bases, leaving 1 base of the junction unmatched. The CDR3 is CASSLTGGEQYF. The CDR3 DNA reads TGTGCCAGCAGTTTGACAGGGGGCGAGCAGTACTTC.

In the case of this clone: Other DNA sequences from this sample encode an identical CDR3 as well. The rearrangement joins TRBV6-6 to TRBJ2-7; D may match TRBD1 or TRBD2 (5 bases each). Germline CDR1 is MNHNY and CDR2 is SVGAGI (reference sequence). This CDR3 is 14 amino acids long. V lost 2 bases and J lost 2, with 10 bases in between. The CDR3 is CASSYRGRTYEQYF. The CDR3 bases are TGTGCCAGCAGTTACCGGGGACGGACCTACGAGCAGTACTTC.

This clone has only one observation. The V gene is TRBV7-8, the J gene TRBJ1-2, with 11 bases aligning to TRBD1. The CDR3 length is 15 residues. V shed 1 base and J 7 bases; nucleotides not matched to a gene: 5. Germline assignment: CDR1 SGHVS and CDR2 FQNEAQ. The CDR3: CASSLELGTGGGYTF. In DNA, the CDR3 is TGTGCCAGCAGCTTAGAATTGGGGACAGGGGGTGGCTACACCTTC.

Details on this clone: This sample includes further DNA sequences coding for the same CDR3. The J gene is TRBJ1-2, the V gene TRBV27; D gene unclear. The CDR3 spans 12 residues. The ends were cut back, 0 bases at V and 5 bases at J, with 4 bases in the middle. Germline V gene data show CDR1 as MNHEY and CDR2 as SMNVEV (reference sequence). DNA of the CDR3: TGTGCCAGCAGTTTATCGGGGTATGGCTACACCTTC. Protein product: CASSLSGYGYTF.

This clone was detected a few times. An end of the junction differs from the germline gene, which may be a read error. The chain is built from TRBV7-7 and TRBJ2-5, with D possibly matching TRBD2 (5 bases). CDR3 length equals 15 residues. The germline V gene has CDR1 SSHAT and CDR2 FNYEAQ (reference sequence). This CDR3 reads CASSLGLVEAETQYF. Here the CDR3 DNA reads TGTGCTAGCAGCTTAGGGCTGGTGGAGGCAGAGACCCAGTACTTC.

V gene TRBV28 combines with J gene TRBJ2-7; D perhaps matches TRBD1 (6 bases). Germline values: CDR1 MDHEN, CDR2 SYDVKM. Trimming removed 7 bases at V and 0 bases at J, with 25 bases between. The CDR3 contains 18 residues. The CDR3 region is CASTPPRGTLESSYEQYF. The CDR3 nucleotides are TGTGCCAGCACTCCACCCAGGGGAACACTTGAGAGCTCCTACGAGCAGTACTTC.